This T cell receptor (beta chain) appears in the sequencing data of a study of blood T cell repertoires in COVID-19. Study-level background: The United States, Italy and Spain supplied acute and convalescent COVID-19 samples.

Only one count was recorded for this clone. Per the original methods: Estimated nucleated cell counts came from reference gene primer amplification. TCRdb's copy holds only in-frame clones and misses some; the assay was immunoSEQ multiplex PCR. V, J and clone size are taken as reported in that table, and D and trimming were inferred from the DNA itself. The table has around 29,000 clones, around nine tenths seen once. Germline-derived CDR1 and CDR2 are GTSNPN and SVGIG (reference sequence). Trimming shortened V by 2 bases and J by 4 bases, and 9 bases separated the two germline ends. There are 13 residues in the CDR3.

V gene TRBV30 combines with J gene TRBJ2-1; possible D gene TRBD1, 5 bases. The receptor was isolated from a man aged 65-85 years with active COVID-19. Material: peripheral blood. The CDR3 loop is CAWSQRQYNEQFF. CDR3 nucleotide sequence: TGTGCCTGGAGTCAGAGACAGTACAATGAGCAGTTCTTC.